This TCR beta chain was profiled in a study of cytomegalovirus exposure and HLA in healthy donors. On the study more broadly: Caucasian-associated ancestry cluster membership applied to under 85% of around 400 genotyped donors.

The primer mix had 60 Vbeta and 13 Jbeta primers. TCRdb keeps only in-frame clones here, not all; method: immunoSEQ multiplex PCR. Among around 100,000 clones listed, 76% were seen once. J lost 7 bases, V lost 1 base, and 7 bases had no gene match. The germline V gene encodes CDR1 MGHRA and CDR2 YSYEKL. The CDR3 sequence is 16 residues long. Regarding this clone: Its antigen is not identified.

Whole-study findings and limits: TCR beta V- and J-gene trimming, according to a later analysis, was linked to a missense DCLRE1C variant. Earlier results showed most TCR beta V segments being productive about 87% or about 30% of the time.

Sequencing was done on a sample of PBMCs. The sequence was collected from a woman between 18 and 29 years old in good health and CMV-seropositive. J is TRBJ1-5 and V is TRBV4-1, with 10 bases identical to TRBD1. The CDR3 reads CASSQAGTGVGQPQHF. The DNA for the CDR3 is TGCGCCAGCAGCCAAGCGGGGACAGGGGTAGGGCAGCCCCAGCATTTT.